The source of this T cell receptor (beta chain) is a study of cytotoxic CD8 clonotypes in ibrutinib-treated CLL. Study-wide context: Sequenced samples delivered averages of around 250,000 productive templates and roughly 100,000 productive rearrangements.

Profiled with immunoSEQ multiplex PCR; TCRdb holds only in-frame clones, not every one. Among about 50,000 clones, over 80% were seen once, and the ten largest hold approximately 20%. This CDR3 is 13 amino acids long. Germline loops: CDR1 LGHNA, CDR2 YSLEER. The J segment lost 1 base and the V segment lost 6 bases, leaving 1 base of the junction unmatched. As regards this clone: Antigen specificity is unknown.

Findings and limits, study-wide: Clonality increased with ibrutinib response but returned toward baseline at progression. Public clonotypes were uncommon and contracted or stayed stable on treatment. Sample timing was unmatched between remission and later-progressing patients; lymph nodes unstudied.

The clonotype was recovered from a human donor with chronic lymphocytic leukemia. The material sequenced was PBMCs, taken after 24 months of ibrutinib treatment. V gene TRBV4-3 combines with J gene TRBJ2-3; TRBD1 aligns across 7 bases. DNA of the CDR3: TGCGCCAGCAGTACAGGGGGCACAGATACGCAGTATTTT. Translating it yields CASSTGGTDTQYF.